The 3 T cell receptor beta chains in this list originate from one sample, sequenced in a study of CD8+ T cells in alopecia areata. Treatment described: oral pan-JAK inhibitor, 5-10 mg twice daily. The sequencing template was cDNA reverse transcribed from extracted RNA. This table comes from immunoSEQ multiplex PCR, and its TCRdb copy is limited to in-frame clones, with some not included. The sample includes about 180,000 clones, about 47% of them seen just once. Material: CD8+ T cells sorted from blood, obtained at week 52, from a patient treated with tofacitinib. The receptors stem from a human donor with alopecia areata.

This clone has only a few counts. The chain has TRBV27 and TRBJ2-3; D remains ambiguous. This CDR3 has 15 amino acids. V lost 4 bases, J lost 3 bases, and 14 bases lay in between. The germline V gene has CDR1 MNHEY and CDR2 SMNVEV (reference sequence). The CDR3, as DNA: TGTGCCAGCAGTTCCACCTCTCCAGAAACAGATACGCAGTATTTT. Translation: CASSSTSPETDTQYF.

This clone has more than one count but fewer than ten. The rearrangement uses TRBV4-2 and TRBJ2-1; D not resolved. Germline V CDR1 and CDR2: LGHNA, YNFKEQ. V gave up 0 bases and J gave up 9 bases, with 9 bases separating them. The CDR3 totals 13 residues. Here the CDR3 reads CASSQDISIEQFF. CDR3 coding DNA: TGTGCCAGCAGCCAAGATATCTCCATTGAGCAGTTCTTC.

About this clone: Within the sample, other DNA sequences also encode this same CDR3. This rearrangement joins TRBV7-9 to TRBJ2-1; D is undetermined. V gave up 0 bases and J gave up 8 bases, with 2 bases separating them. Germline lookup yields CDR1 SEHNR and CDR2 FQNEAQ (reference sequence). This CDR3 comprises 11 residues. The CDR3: CASSLADEQFF. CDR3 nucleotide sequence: TGTGCCAGCAGCTTAGCTGATGAGCAGTTCTTC. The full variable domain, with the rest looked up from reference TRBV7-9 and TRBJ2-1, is DTGVSQNPRHKITKRGQNVTFRCDPISEHNRLYWYRQTLGQGPEFLTYFQNEAQLEKSRLLSDRFSAERPKGSFSTLEIQRTEQGDSAMYLCASSLADEQFFGPGTRLTVL.